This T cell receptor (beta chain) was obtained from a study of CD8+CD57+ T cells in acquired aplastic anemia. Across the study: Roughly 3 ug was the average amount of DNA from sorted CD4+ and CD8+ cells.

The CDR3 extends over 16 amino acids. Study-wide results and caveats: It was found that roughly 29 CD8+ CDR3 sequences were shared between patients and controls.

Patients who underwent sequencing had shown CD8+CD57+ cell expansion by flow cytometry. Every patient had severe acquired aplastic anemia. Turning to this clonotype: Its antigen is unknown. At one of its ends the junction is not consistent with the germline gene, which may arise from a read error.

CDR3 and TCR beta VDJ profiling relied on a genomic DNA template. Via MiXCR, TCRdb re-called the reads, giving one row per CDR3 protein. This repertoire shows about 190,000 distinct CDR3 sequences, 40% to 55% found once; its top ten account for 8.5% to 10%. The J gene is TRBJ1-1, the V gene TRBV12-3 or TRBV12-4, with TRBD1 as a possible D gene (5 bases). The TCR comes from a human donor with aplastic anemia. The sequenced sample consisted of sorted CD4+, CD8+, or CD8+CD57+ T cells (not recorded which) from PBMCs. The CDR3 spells CASSLRPRGYYTEAFF. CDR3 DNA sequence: TGTGCTAGCAGTTTACGCCCCCGGGGGTACTACACTGAAGCTTTCTTT.